This T cell receptor beta chain was documented in a study of shared clonotypes between healthy human individuals. In the study overall: Three plates were used per donor for CD4 naive, three for CD4 memory, two for CD8 naive and one for CD8 memory.

Study-level findings and limits: Clonotypes which were not shared had lower generation probabilities than clonotypes that all four donors shared.

CDR3 length: 15 residues. Data came from immunoSEQ multiplex PCR; TCRdb stores just in-frame clones and leaves some out. The sample consists of over a million clones, over 95% of them appearing once. This clone came up a few times. Its antigen is not known. The sequenced sample consisted of naive CD4+ T cells sorted from blood. Stated subset: CD45RA+ positively selected. This chain uses TRBV21-1 with TRBJ1-5. TRBV21-1 constitutes a pseudogene. This TCR was sampled from a man in his thirties or forties in good health. The CDR3 nucleotides read TGTGCCAGCAGAGCAGAGGGTAGGAGCAATCAGCCCCAGCATTTT. It codes for CASRAEGRSNQPQHF.